Shown below are 10 T cell receptor beta chains from a single sample sequenced in a study of shared clonotypes between healthy human individuals. Clones were read by immunoSEQ multiplex PCR, and TCRdb kept only the in-frame ones, dropping some. The table has over a million clones, about 80% seen once. The sample consisted of memory CD4+ T cells from PBMCs. Subset described: CD45RA-negative fraction. The receptors stem from a man younger than 30 in good health. Some clones in this sample may be carry-over from other donors' samples.

V and J are TRBV7-6 and TRBJ1-3, with TRBD1 matching 8 bases. CDR1 and CDR2 (germline): SGHVS, FNYEAQ. The CDR3 contains 16 residues. Losses at the gene ends were 3 bases for V and 0 bases for J; bases not matched to a gene: 4. The CDR3 spells CASSLGQESSGNTIYF. The CDR3, as DNA: TGTGCCAGCAGCTTGGGACAGGAGAGCTCTGGAAACACCATATATTTT.

The chain uses TRBV7-9 and TRBJ2-7, with unresolved D. This CDR3 has 15 amino acids. V was clipped by 5 bases and J by 6 bases, with 20 bases between them. CDR1 is SEHNR, CDR2 FQNEAQ, per germline (reference sequence). The CDR3 DNA reads as TGTGCCAGCAGCCGGCGCGGCAACTCAGTACTCGAGCAGTACTTC. Encoded protein: CASSRRGNSVLEQYF.

The chain is built from TRBV30 and TRBJ2-7; the match to TRBD1 covers 10 bases. V lost 2 bases and J lost 4; bases outside the gene matches: 8. The germline gives CDR1 GTSNPN, CDR2 SVGIG (reference sequence). There are 15 residues in the CDR3. The CDR3 coding sequence is TGTGCCTGGAGTTTCCCCGGGACAGGGGAGTACGAGCAGTACTTC. It yields the protein CAWSFPGTGEYEQYF. The entire variable domain, with the rest obtained from reference TRBV30 and TRBJ2-7, is as follows: SQTIHQWPATLVQPVGSPLSLECTVEGTSNPNLYWYRQAAGRGLQLLFYSVGIGQISSEVPQNLSASRPQDRQFILSSKKLLLSDSGFYLCAWSFPGTGEYEQYFGPGTRLTVT.

Concerning this clone: Other DNA sequences in the sample encode the same CDR3. The CDR3 region has the DNA TGTGCCAGCAGTCCGTACACTGAAGCTTTCTTT. Translation: CASSPYTEAFF. The V call is TRBV2, the J call TRBJ1-1, with D unresolved. The germline CDR1 and CDR2 sequences are SNHLY and FYNNEI. V was shortened by 5 bases and J by 3 bases, with 4 bases between the two germline ends. The CDR3 runs 11 residues.

This clone was recorded many times. V usage is TRBV27 and J usage is TRBJ2-1; 9 bases match TRBD1. Germline loops: CDR1 MNHEY, CDR2 SMNVEV (reference sequence). V was pared by 6 bases and J by 8 bases, with 14 bases of the junction left unmatched. The length of the CDR3 is 16 residues. The CDR3 DNA reads TGTGCCAGCAGCAACTACCCGGGACAGGGTTTGCATGAGCAGTTCTTC. This gives the protein CASSNYPGQGLHEQFF.

The CDR3 protein is CASSVGTGGGTDTQYF. The CDR3 DNA sequence: TGTGCCAGCAGCGTAGGAACAGGGGGCGGTACAGATACGCAGTATTTT. The V and J genes are TRBV9 and TRBJ2-3, with 9 bases fitting TRBD1. V lost 0 bases to trimming and J lost 3 bases; unmatched junction nucleotides: 5. This CDR3 region has 16 residues. Germline V CDR1 and CDR2: SGDLS, YYNGEE.

The rearrangement links TRBV7-9 to TRBJ2-5; weak D call: TRBD2 (6 bases). V was clipped by 7 bases and J by 1 base, with 19 bases between them. The CDR3 loop spans 16 amino acids. CDR1 and CDR2 (germline): SEHNR, FQNEAQ (reference sequence). CDR3 coding DNA: TGTGCCAGCACCCCGAGGGGTTGGGACTCCCAAGAGACCCAGTACTTC. Translated: CASTPRGWDSQETQYF. The variable domain in full, completed from reference TRBV7-9 and TRBJ2-5, reads DTGVSQNPRHKITKRGQNVTFRCDPISEHNRLYWYRQTLGQGPEFLTYFQNEAQLEKSRLLSDRFSAERPKGSFSTLEIQRTEQGDSAMYLCASTPRGWDSQETQYFGPGTRLLVL.

The chain carries TRBV28 and TRBJ2-2; the D gene could be TRBD1 or TRBD2 (5 bases each). There are 15 residues in the CDR3. V was pared by 5 bases and J by 5 bases, with 15 bases between. Germline CDR1 is MDHEN and CDR2 is SYDVKM. CDR3: CASSLGGRATGELFF. For the CDR3, the DNA is TGTGCCAGCAGTCTAGGAGGCAGGGCAACCGGGGAGCTGTTTTTT.

The J gene is TRBJ2-7, the V gene TRBV11-2; maybe TRBD1 (5 bases). The CDR3 covers 15 residues. Trimming took off 1 base at V and 5 bases at J, with 15 bases between the two ends. The germline V gene has CDR1 SGHAT and CDR2 FQNNGV. CDR3 sequence (DNA): TGTGCCAGCAGCTTAGTAGGGGCAGGGAAGGACGAGCAGTACTTC. This translates into CASSLVGAGKDEQYF.

This clone was picked up a small number of times. The same CDR3 arises from other DNA sequences in this sample as well. The genes are TRBV10-3 and TRBJ2-7; perhaps TRBD1 as D (6 bases). The CDR3 has 14 residues. V was shortened by 0 bases and J by 5 bases, with 11 bases between the two germline ends. Germline V gene lookup returns CDR1 ENHRY and CDR2 SYGVKD. The CDR3, as DNA: TGTGCCATCAGTGAGTCTACAGGGAGCCACGAGCAGTACTTC. Translated, it gives CAISESTGSHEQYF.